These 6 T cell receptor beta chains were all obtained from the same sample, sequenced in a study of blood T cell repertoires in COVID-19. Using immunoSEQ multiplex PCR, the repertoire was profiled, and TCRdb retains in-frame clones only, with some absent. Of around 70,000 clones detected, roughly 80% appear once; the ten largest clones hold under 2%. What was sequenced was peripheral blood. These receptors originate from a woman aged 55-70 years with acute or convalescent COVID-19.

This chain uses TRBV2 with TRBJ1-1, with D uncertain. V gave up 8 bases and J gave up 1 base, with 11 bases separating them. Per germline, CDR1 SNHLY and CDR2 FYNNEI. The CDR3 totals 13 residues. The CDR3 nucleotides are TGTGCCAGCTCGGGAGATACGAACACTGAAGCTTTCTTT. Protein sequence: CASSGDTNTEAFF.

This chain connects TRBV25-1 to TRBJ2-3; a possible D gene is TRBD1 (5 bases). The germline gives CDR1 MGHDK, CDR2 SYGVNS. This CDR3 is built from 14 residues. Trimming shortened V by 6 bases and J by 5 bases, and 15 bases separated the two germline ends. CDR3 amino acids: CASSPPIQGDTQYF. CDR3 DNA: TGTGCCAGCAGCCCGCCGATCCAGGGAGATACGCAGTATTTT.

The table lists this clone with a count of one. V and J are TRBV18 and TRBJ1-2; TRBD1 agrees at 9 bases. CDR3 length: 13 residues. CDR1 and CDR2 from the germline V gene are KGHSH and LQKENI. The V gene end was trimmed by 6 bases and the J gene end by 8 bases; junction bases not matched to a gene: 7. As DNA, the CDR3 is TGTGCCAGCTCCCGGGACAGGGAGGTCGGCTACACCTTC. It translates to CASSRDREVGYTF. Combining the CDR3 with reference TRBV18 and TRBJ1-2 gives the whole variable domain NAGVMQNPRHLVRRRGQEARLRCSPMKGHSHVYWYRQLPEEGLKFMVYLQKENIIDESGMPKERFSAEFPKEGPSILRIQQVVRGDSAAYFCASSRDREVGYTFGSGTRLTVV.

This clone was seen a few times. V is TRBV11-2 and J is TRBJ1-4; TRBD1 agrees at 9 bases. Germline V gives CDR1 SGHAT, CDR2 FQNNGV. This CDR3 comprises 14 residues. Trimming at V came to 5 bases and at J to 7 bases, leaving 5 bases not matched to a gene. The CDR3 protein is CASSVGQGSEKLFF. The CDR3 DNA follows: TGTGCCAGCAGCGTAGGACAGGGGAGTGAAAAACTGTTTTTT.

CDR3 coding DNA: TGTGCCACCAGCAGAGATCCGATAGCGGGAGTCCCCTACAATGAGCAGTTCTTC. It codes for CATSRDPIAGVPYNEQFF. The chain is built from TRBV15 and TRBJ2-1, with 9 bases that match TRBD2. Unmatched junction bases numbered 8, after V lost 0 bases and J lost 2 bases. The CDR3 has 18 amino acids. CDR1 is LNHNV and CDR2 is YYDKDF in the germline V gene (reference sequence).

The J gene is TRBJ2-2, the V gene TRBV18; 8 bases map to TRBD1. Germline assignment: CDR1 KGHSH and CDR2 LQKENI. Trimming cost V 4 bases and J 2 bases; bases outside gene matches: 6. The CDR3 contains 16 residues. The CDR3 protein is CASSLRDRPNTGELFF. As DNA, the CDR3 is TGTGCCAGCTCACTCCGGGACAGGCCTAACACCGGGGAGCTGTTTTTT.